This T cell receptor (beta chain) was recorded in a study of T-cell memory formation after mild COVID-19. TCR alpha and TCR beta cDNA libraries carrying sample barcodes and UMIs were produced by 5'RACE using constant-segment primers. In TCRdb, the 5' RACE reads were re-called with MiXCR into one record per CDR3 protein. Of about 260,000 distinct CDR3 sequences listed, approximately 8% were seen once; the top ten hold about 20%. Study outcomes and limitations: A second wave expanding day 15 to 37 was CD4+-biased; contracting clones were balanced. Clones which contracted sat mainly in CM and EM if CD4+, and in EMRA if CD8+.

Note on this clonotype: What it binds is unknown.

Germline V gene lookup returns CDR1 MNHNY and CDR2 SVGAGI (reference sequence). Trimming removed 2 bases at V and 5 bases at J, with 7 bases between. CDR3 length: 13 residues. The TCR originated in a man aged 18 to 35 who had mild COVID-19 (a few samples of this study predate the infection). Cell type and time point are not known. V gene TRBV6-6 combines with J gene TRBJ2-4; a weak D match, TRBD1 (6 bases). The specimen sequenced was PBMCs or a T cell subset sorted from them (not recorded which). The CDR3 here is CASSYRQENIQYF. The CDR3 nucleotides read TGTGCCAGCAGTTACCGACAGGAAAACATTCAGTACTTC.